Detailed here is one TCR beta chain. The CDR3 is made up of 14 amino acids. The germline V gene encodes CDR1 SGHTA and CDR2 FQGNSA. TCRdb re-called the 5' RACE reads; one entry per CDR3 protein, DNA not given. This table lists 440,000 or so distinct CDR3 sequences. The data derive from a study of monozygotic twins with inflammatory bowel disease. The specimen sequenced was blood. V usage is TRBV7-2 and J usage is TRBJ1-5; the TRBD1 assignment by TCRdb is unverifiable without DNA. This TCR derives from a human donor with ulcerative colitis or Crohn's disease, or a healthy co-twin of an affected twin (not recorded which). CDR3 loop: CASSPRTGYQPQHF.